This TCR beta chain was captured by sequencing in a study of human T cells and chemical hapten exposure. This CDR3 contains 15 residues. V was cut by 10 bases and J by 0 bases, with 17 bases left in between. In germline, CDR1 is ENHRY, CDR2 SYGVKD. This clonotype has at least ten counts. The antigen remains unidentified. General study points: Correlating positively with patch test score were the PT1 expanded TCR counts.

The time point denotes: pre-sensitization, week 0. This sample's treatment: therapeutic diphenylcyclopropenone sensitization with weekly scalp DPC. Before extraction, the whole blood was not fractionated, and total RNA was taken from it. Unique molecular identifiers were attached to individual cDNA molecules within the library. TCRdb re-called the RACE reads through MiXCR, storing one row per CDR3 protein. The data show 300,000 to 450,000 distinct CDR3 sequences, with about 5.1% seen just once and 2.5% to 3% held by the top ten. The clonotype was recovered from a woman aged 50 to 60 with alopecia areata. Some clones in this sample may be carry-over from other donors' samples. The starting material was whole blood, obtained in connection with sensitization to the hapten diphenylcyclopropenone (DPC). The chain carries TRBV10-3 and TRBJ2-3; D not certain. The CDR3 DNA is TGTGCCACCTGTGCCCAAGACGCTAGCACAGATACGCAGTATTTT. It encodes CATCAQDASTDTQYF.